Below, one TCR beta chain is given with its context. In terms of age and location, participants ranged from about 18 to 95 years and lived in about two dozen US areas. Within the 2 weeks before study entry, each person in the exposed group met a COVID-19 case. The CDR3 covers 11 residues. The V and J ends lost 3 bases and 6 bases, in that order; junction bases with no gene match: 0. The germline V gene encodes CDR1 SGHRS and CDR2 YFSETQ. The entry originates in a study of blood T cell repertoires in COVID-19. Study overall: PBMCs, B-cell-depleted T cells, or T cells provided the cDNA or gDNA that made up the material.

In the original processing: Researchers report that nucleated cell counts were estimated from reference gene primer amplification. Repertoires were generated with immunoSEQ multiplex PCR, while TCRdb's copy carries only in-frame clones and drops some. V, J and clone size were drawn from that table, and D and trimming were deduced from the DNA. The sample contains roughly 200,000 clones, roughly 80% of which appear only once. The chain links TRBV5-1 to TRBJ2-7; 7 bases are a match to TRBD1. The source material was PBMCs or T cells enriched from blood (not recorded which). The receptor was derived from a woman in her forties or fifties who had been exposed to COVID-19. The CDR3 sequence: CASSSGGEQYF. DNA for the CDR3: TGCGCCAGCAGCTCAGGGGGCGAGCAGTACTTC.